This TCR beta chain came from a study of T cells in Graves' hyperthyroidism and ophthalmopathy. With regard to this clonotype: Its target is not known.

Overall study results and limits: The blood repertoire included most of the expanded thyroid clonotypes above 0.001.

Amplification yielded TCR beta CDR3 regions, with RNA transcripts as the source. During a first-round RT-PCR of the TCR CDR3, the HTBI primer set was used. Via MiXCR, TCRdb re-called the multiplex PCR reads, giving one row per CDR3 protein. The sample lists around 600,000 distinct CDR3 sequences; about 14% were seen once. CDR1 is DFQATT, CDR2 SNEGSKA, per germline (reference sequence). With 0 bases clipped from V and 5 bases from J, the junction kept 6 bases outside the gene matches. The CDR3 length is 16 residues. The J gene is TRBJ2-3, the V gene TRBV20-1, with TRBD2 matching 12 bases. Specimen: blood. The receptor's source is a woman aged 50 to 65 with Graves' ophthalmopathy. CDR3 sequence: CSARDRLAGVQDTQYF. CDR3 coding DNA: TGCAGTGCTAGAGACCGACTAGCGGGAGTGCAAGATACGCAGTATTTT.